One and the same sample provided the 27 T cell receptor beta chains below, sequenced in a study of T cell changes during pregnancy in multiple sclerosis. Assay: immunoSEQ multiplex PCR; the TCRdb copy retains only in-frame clones and omits some. Here the sample spans around 53,000 clones, about 92% being singletons. This specimen was CD4+ T cells from peripheral blood mononuclear cells, taken after pregnancy. The origin of the receptors is a female donor with multiple sclerosis, enrolled in a pregnancy study.

The genes are TRBV7-3 and TRBJ1-2; D possibly corresponds to TRBD1 (5 bases). V lost 1 base and J lost 6, with 24 bases in between. The CDR3 has 18 amino acids. Per the germline V gene, CDR1 is SGHTA and CDR2 is FQGTGA. In DNA, the CDR3 is TGTGCCAGCAGCTTAATTCAGACCAACAGGTTGGGATATCATGGCTACACCTTC. Its translation is CASSLIQTNRLGYHGYTF.

This clone was picked up a small number of times. The J gene is TRBJ1-1, the V gene TRBV20-1; D unresolved. Trimming cost V 3 bases and J 5 bases, with 7 bases left between them. Per the germline V gene, CDR1 is DFQATT and CDR2 is SNEGSKA (reference sequence). The CDR3 length is 11 residues. The CDR3 coding sequence is TGCAGTGCTAGGGGAGGAACTGAAGCTTTCTTT. Residues: CSARGGTEAFF.

The chain is built from TRBV7-9 and TRBJ2-3; D possibly corresponds to TRBD2 (6 bases). This CDR3 is 16 amino acids long. The V gene's germline CDR1 is SEHNR and CDR2 FQNEAQ (reference sequence). The V and J ends lost 5 bases and 0 bases respectively, with 15 bases between them. CDR3 nucleotides: TGTGCCAGCAGCCTGCCCGGGGCGGGGAGCACAGATACGCAGTATTTT. Residues: CASSLPGAGSTDTQYF.

The chain is built from TRBV29-1 and TRBJ1-2; 9 bases line up with TRBD1. Germline CDR1 SQVTM, CDR2 ANQGSEA. This CDR3 region has 13 residues. J lost 1 base, V lost 8 bases, and 5 bases had no gene match. The CDR3 bases are TGCAGCACGATGGACAGGGGTAACTATGGCTACACCTTC. Its protein is CSTMDRGNYGYTF.

The chain uses TRBV4-3 and TRBJ2-1, with D tentatively TRBD2 (6 bases). Germline CDR1 and CDR2: LGHNA and YSLEER. The CDR3 loop spans 14 amino acids. With 2 bases removed from V and 15 bases from J, the gap between germline ends came to 20 bases. CDR3 sequence (DNA): TGCGCCAGCAGCCAATCGAATCTTGTGGGGGAGGCGTTCTTC. Encoded protein: CASSQSNLVGEAFF.

The chain recombines TRBV29-1 with TRBJ2-4, with D possibly TRBD1 on 7 matching bases. Trimming left V 8 bases short and J 6 bases short, with 23 bases between. The CDR3 consists of 15 residues. Germline values: CDR1 SQVTM, CDR2 ANQGSEA. Here the CDR3 DNA reads TGCAGCTACATCAGGAGGGGGCAGGTTGGAAACATTCAGTACTTC. Protein product: CSYIRRGQVGNIQYF. The full variable domain, rest sourced from reference TRBV29-1 and TRBJ2-4, is SAVISQKPSRDICQRGTSLTIQCQVDSQVTMMFWYRQQPGQSLTLIATANQGSEATYESGFVIDKFPISRPNLTFSTLTVSNMSPEDSSIYLCSYIRRGQVGNIQYFGAGTRLSVL.

CDR3 residues: CASSLGGDGYTF. DNA of the CDR3: TGTGCCAGCAGCTTAGGGGGGGATGGCTACACCTTC. V gene TRBV7-2 combines with J gene TRBJ1-2; tentatively, D is TRBD1 (5 bases). This CDR3 is built from 12 residues. The V end lost 1 base, the J end lost 6 bases, and 6 bases lay between the germline ends. Looked up from germline, CDR1 is SGHTA and CDR2 is FQGNSA. The variable domain in full, with the rest retrieved from reference TRBV7-2 and TRBJ1-2, is GAGVSQSPSNKVTEKGKDVELRCDPISGHTALYWYRQSLGQGLEFLIYFQGNSAPDKSGLPSDRFSAERTGGSVSTLTIQRTQQEDSAVYLCASSLGGDGYTFGSGTRLTVV.

The chain carries TRBV7-2 and TRBJ2-7, with 8 bases matching TRBD2. This CDR3 region has 15 residues. V gave up 6 bases and J gave up 3 bases; unmatched junction bases: 10. Germline CDR1 SGHTA, CDR2 FQGNSA. CDR3 sequence reads: CASSSGGALNYEQYF. In DNA form, the CDR3 reads TGTGCCAGCAGTTCCGGGGGGGCCCTAAACTACGAGCAGTACTTC. The variable domain in full, with the rest retrieved from reference TRBV7-2 and TRBJ2-7, is GAGVSQSPSNKVTEKGKDVELRCDPISGHTALYWYRQSLGQGLEFLIYFQGNSAPDKSGLPSDRFSAERTGGSVSTLTIQRTQQEDSAVYLCASSSGGALNYEQYFGPGTRLTVT.

This sequence joins TRBV6-5 and TRBJ1-4; TRBD1 agrees at 8 bases. CDR3 length: 13 amino acids. V lost 10 bases, J lost 2 bases, and 3 bases stayed unmatched. Germline CDR1 and CDR2: MNHEY and SVGAGI. CDR3 DNA sequence: TGTGCCACCCAGGGGGCCACTAATGAAAAACTGTTTTTT. Residues: CATQGATNEKLFF.

The chain uses TRBV13 and TRBJ2-4, with 8 bases lining up with TRBD1. This CDR3 has 17 residues. With 5 bases clipped from V and 3 bases from J, the junction kept 12 bases outside the gene matches. CDR1 is PRHDT, CDR2 FYEKMQ, per germline (reference sequence). This chain's CDR3 is CASSRTGLKSDKNIQYF. CDR3 bases: TGTGCCAGCAGCCGGACAGGGCTGAAGTCGGACAAAAACATTCAGTACTTC.

The chain carries TRBV23-1 and TRBJ2-7, with 7 bases that match TRBD1. TRBV23-1 has ORF status, its function being uncertain. The CDR3 is made up of 15 amino acids. Trimming at V came to 5 bases and at J to 1 base, leaving 8 bases not matched to a gene. In DNA, the CDR3 is TGCGCCAGCAGTAGGGGACAGAAGTCTTCCTACGAGCAGTACTTC. Its protein product is CASSRGQKSSYEQYF.

Here the CDR3 DNA reads TGTGCCAGCAGTCACAGGGTATTGTGGACTGAAGCTTTCTTT. The encoded protein is CASSHRVLWTEAFF. The rearrangement joins TRBV14 to TRBJ1-1; tentatively, D is TRBD1 (6 bases). The germline gives CDR1 SGHDN, CDR2 FVKESK. V was pared by 6 bases and J by 5 bases, with 16 bases between. The CDR3 extends over 14 amino acids.

V gene TRBV7-2 combines with J gene TRBJ2-7, with 9 bases fitting TRBD1. The CDR3 loop spans 16 amino acids. Germline V gives CDR1 SGHTA, CDR2 FQGNSA. The trim removed 1 base at V and 5 bases at J, leaving 9 bases unmatched. This CDR3 is CASSLEPGQGLNEQYF. The CDR3 DNA is TGTGCCAGCAGCTTAGAACCGGGACAGGGCCTGAACGAGCAGTACTTC.

This clone was counted a single time. The genes are TRBV7-3 and TRBJ2-3, with a tentative D call TRBD2 (6 bases). The CDR3 has 15 amino acids. V dropped 2 bases and J dropped 6 bases, with 15 bases sitting between them. Germline CDR1 and CDR2: SGHTA and FQGTGA. CDR3 coding DNA: TGTGCCAGCAGCTTATATTCGGGGGAAGTGGATACGCAGTATTTT. Protein product: CASSLYSGEVDTQYF. Combining the CDR3 with reference TRBV7-3 and TRBJ2-3 gives the whole variable domain GAGVSQTPSNKVTEKGKYVELRCDPISGHTALYWYRQSLGQGPEFLIYFQGTGAADDSGLPNDRFFAVRPEGSVSTLKIQRTERGDSAVYLCASSLYSGEVDTQYFGPGTRLTVL.

The V and J genes are TRBV9 and TRBJ2-2, with TRBD2 as a possible D gene (7 bases). Germline CDR1 is SGDLS and CDR2 is YYNGEE. The V end was cut by 3 bases, the J end by 1 base, with 16 bases between. This CDR3 spans 17 amino acids. The CDR3 DNA follows: TGTGCCAGCAGCGCCCCCAAAAGGGGGGGGAACACCGGGGAGCTGTTTTTT. This gives the protein CASSAPKRGGNTGELFF. Full variable domain (outside the CDR3, taken from reference TRBV9 and TRBJ2-2): DSGVTQTPKHLITATGQRVTLRCSPRSGDLSVYWYQQSLDQGLQFLIQYYNGEERAKGNILERFSAQQFPDLHSELNLSSLELGDSALYFCASSAPKRGGNTGELFFGEGSRLTVL.

J is TRBJ2-7 and V is TRBV6-5; 7 nucleotides align to TRBD1. The V and J ends lost 6 bases and 1 base, in that order; junction bases with no gene match: 3. The CDR3 is 13 amino acids. CDR1 is MNHEY, CDR2 SVGAGI, per germline. The CDR3: CASRGDSSYEQYF. In DNA, the CDR3 is TGTGCCAGCAGGGGGGACAGTTCCTACGAGCAGTACTTC.

This rearrangement joins TRBV6-6 to TRBJ2-1, with 11 nucleotides matching TRBD2. The ends lost 8 bases at V and 2 bases at J; junction bases unmatched: 8. The CDR3 contains 16 residues. The germline gives CDR1 MNHNY, CDR2 SVGAGI (reference sequence). CDR3 in DNA: TGTGCCAGCGGAGACCGTAGCGGGGGGGCCTACAATGAGCAGTTCTTC. It codes for CASGDRSGGAYNEQFF.

V usage is TRBV7-3 and J usage is TRBJ2-2; D is perhaps TRBD2 (7 bases). Trimming stripped 3 bases from V and 3 bases from J, with 11 bases between. Germline-derived CDR1 and CDR2 are SGHTA and FQGTGA. CDR3 length equals 15 residues. The CDR3 region has the DNA TGTGCCAGCAGCTTTCGGGGGGCGGACACCGGGGAGCTGTTTTTT. Translating gives CASSFRGADTGELFF.

The chain uses TRBV7-6 and TRBJ2-7, with 9 bases that match TRBD2. CDR1 is SGHVS and CDR2 is FNYEAQ in the germline V gene. This CDR3 is 16 amino acids long. Trimming took 0 bases from V and 5 from J; bases not matched to a gene: 8. The CDR3 sequence: CASSLAPRGGVNEQYF. CDR3 nucleotide sequence: TGTGCCAGCAGCTTAGCGCCGCGGGGGGGCGTCAACGAGCAGTACTTC. Drawing the rest from reference TRBV7-6 and TRBJ2-7, the complete variable domain is GAGVSQSPRYKVTKRGQDVALRCDPISGHVSLYWYRQALGQGPEFLTYFNYEAQQDKSGLPNDRFSAERPEGSISTLTIQRTEQRDSAMYRCASSLAPRGGVNEQYFGPGTRLTVT.

This sequence joins TRBV5-1 and TRBJ1-1; D gene uncertain. CDR1 and CDR2 (germline): SGHRS, YFSETQ. There are 14 residues in the CDR3. Trimming cost V 4 bases and J 2 bases, with 12 bases left between them. The DNA for the CDR3 is TGCGCCAGCAGCGGAGGCGGGCGAAACACTGAAGCTTTCTTT. Translation gives CASSGGGRNTEAFF.

This rearrangement joins TRBV4-2 to TRBJ2-1; a weak D match, TRBD2 (7 bases). CDR3 length: 16 residues. Germline V CDR1 and CDR2: LGHNA, YNFKEQ. Trimming pared 2 bases from V and 7 bases from J, leaving 18 bases between. CDR3 sequence (DNA): TGTGCCAGCAGCCAAAGGGCGGGGGCCGTTCAGAATGAGCAGTTCTTC. Its translation: CASSQRAGAVQNEQFF.

The chain has TRBV10-3 and TRBJ1-2; TRBD1 agrees at 9 bases. V dropped 2 bases and J dropped 3; count of bases not matched to a gene: 4. CDR1 and CDR2 from the germline V gene are ENHRY and SYGVKD. The CDR3 totals 15 residues. CDR3 in amino acids: CAISEGQGNDYGYTF. The CDR3 nucleotides are TGTGCCATCAGTGAGGGACAGGGGAACGACTATGGCTACACCTTC.

This rearrangement joins TRBV7-2 to TRBJ1-5, with D perhaps TRBD1 (5 bases). This CDR3 has 15 residues. V was cut by 5 bases and J by 3 bases, with 14 bases left in between. The germline CDR1 and CDR2 sequences are SGHTA and FQGNSA. The CDR3 DNA is TGTGCCAGCAGCCCCACTGGGGCTCACAATCAGCCCCAGCATTTT. It translates to CASSPTGAHNQPQHF.

The V and J genes are TRBV2 and TRBJ2-3; TRBD1 might be the D (6 bases). V lost 6 bases and J 1 base, leaving 20 bases between the germline ends. Germline V gene data show CDR1 as SNHLY and CDR2 as FYNNEI. The CDR3 contains 17 residues. The CDR3 spells CASSLGGTTGGTDTQYF. The CDR3 DNA sequence: TGTGCCAGCAGCCTTGGTGGGACGACAGGTGGCACAGATACGCAGTATTTT.

The chain employs TRBV11-2 and TRBJ2-7; 8 positions match TRBD1. V was clipped by 1 base and J by 3 bases; unmatched bases: 8. This CDR3 has 16 amino acids. Germline CDR1 SGHAT, CDR2 FQNNGV. The CDR3 sequence is CASSLAGTGPFYEQYF. CDR3 nucleotides: TGTGCCAGCAGCTTAGCCGGGACAGGACCTTTCTACGAGCAGTACTTC.

The V and J genes are TRBV29-1 and TRBJ1-1; no clear D gene. Between the trimmed V and J ends, which lost 6 bases and 5 bases, there was a span of 19 bases. CDR1 SQVTM and CDR2 ANQGSEA come from the germline V gene. The CDR3 is 14 residues long. CDR3 sequence: CSVNLSGRMTEAFF. In DNA form, the CDR3 reads TGCAGCGTCAATCTCTCGGGGAGAATGACTGAAGCTTTCTTT.

The chain couples TRBV12-5 to TRBJ2-1; 13 bases map to TRBD2. V shed 6 bases, J shed 6 bases, and the junction held 5 bases outside the gene matches. The CDR3 consists of 15 residues. Looked up from germline, CDR1 is LGHNT and CDR2 is FRNRAP. DNA for the CDR3: TGTGCTAGTGGCCTTGGGACTAGCGGGATCAATGAGCAGTTCTTC. Amino acids: CASGLGTSGINEQFF.